This TCR beta chain was identified in a study of T cells in Graves' hyperthyroidism and ophthalmopathy. Points from the study as a whole: Through a model of 13 V-J features, ophthalmopathy was separated from stable hyperthyroidism.

Disease lasting under 3 months, a NOSPECS grade of at least 4, and a Clinical Activity Score of at least 3 were features of the ophthalmopathy patients. Those patients with uncontrolled infection, other autoimmune disease, pregnancy or lactation were excluded. TCR beta CDR3 regions were amplified from RNA transcripts. HTBI primers drove first-round RT-PCR of the TCR CDR3. TCRdb re-called the multiplex PCR reads with MiXCR, one entry per CDR3 protein. The table shows fewer than 650,000 distinct CDR3 sequences, with 13% to 15% occurring only once. This clonotype appeared a few times. The antigen is not known. V gave up 1 base and J gave up 6 bases, with 6 bases separating them. This CDR3 is 12 amino acids long. The V gene's germline CDR1 is MNHNS and CDR2 SASEGT.

The TCR originated in a woman aged 18-30 years with Graves' ophthalmopathy. Sequenced sample: blood. The genes are TRBV6-1 and TRBJ1-1; a weak D match, TRBD1 (5 bases). CDR3: CASSEGGAEAFF. CDR3 nucleotides: TGTGCCAGCAGTGAAGGGGGCGCTGAAGCTTTCTTT.